These 27 T cell receptor beta chains originate from one sample sequenced in a study of cytomegalovirus exposure and HLA in healthy donors (dated by TCRdb to 2017 to 2019). Libraries were constructed by the immunoSEQ multiplex PCR assay. A mixture of 60 forward primers for TCR Vbeta segments and 13 reverse primers for TCR Jbeta segments was used in the multiplex PCR. TCRdb took over this immuneACCESS table, retaining in-frame rearrangements with V and J assigned. Such tables are incomplete; in checked studies, under half of the missing clones stem from an unresolved V gene, and the remainder is unexplained. The sample table lists fewer than 200,000 clones, approximately 80% of them with a count of one. The ten largest clonotypes hold roughly 3.2% of the sample. The specimen sequenced was PBMCs. The source is a middle-aged man in good health and CMV-seropositive.

The V call is TRBV5-1, the J call TRBJ2-7; the D gene is possibly TRBD1 (6 bases). Deletions cut 2 bases from V and 3 bases from J, with 21 bases between. The CDR3 consists of 17 residues. Per germline, CDR1 SGHRS and CDR2 YFSETQ. The CDR3 nucleotides read TGCGCCAGCAGCTTTGGGACAAGGGAACTGCCGGGCTACGAGCAGTACTTC. Translating gives CASSFGTRELPGYEQYF.

This clone was found a few times. The chain links TRBV2 to TRBJ1-1; 7 positions match TRBD1. J was trimmed by 1 base and V by 3 bases; bases with no gene match: 5. The CDR3 runs to 15 residues. From germline, CDR1 is SNHLY and CDR2 FYNNEI. The CDR3 DNA reads TGTGCCAGCAGTGAGTTCCAGGGGGGGAACACTGAAGCTTTCTTT. It translates to CASSEFQGGNTEAFF. Full variable domain (missing parts from reference TRBV2 and TRBJ1-1): EPEVTQTPSHQVTQMGQEVILRCVPISNHLYFYWYRQILGQKVEFLVSFYNNEISEKSEIFDDQFSVERPDGSNFTLKIRSTKLEDSAMYFCASSEFQGGNTEAFFGQGTRLTVV.

This chain links TRBV9 with TRBJ2-3, with 8 bases lining up with TRBD1. Germline assignment: CDR1 SGDLS and CDR2 YYNGEE. V gave up 3 bases and J gave up 1 base; unmatched junction bases: 4. This CDR3 has 15 amino acids. The CDR3 sequence: CASSATGEGTDTQYF. For the CDR3, the DNA is TGTGCCAGCAGCGCGACAGGGGAGGGCACAGATACGCAGTATTTT. The variable domain in full, completed from reference TRBV9 and TRBJ2-3, reads DSGVTQTPKHLITATGQRVTLRCSPRSGDLSVYWYQQSLDQGLQFLIQYYNGEERAKGNILERFSAQQFPDLHSELNLSSLELGDSALYFCASSATGEGTDTQYFGPGTRLTVL.

The rearrangement links TRBV7-2 to TRBJ1-2, with no clear D. Between the trimmed V and J ends, which lost 4 bases and 3 bases, there was a span of 18 bases. This CDR3 comprises 16 residues. In germline, CDR1 is SGHTA, CDR2 FQGNSA. The CDR3 DNA reads TGTGCCAGCAGCTCTGGCCCCATCTGGAGGGACTATGGCTACACCTTC. It is translated as CASSSGPIWRDYGYTF.

Details on this clone: The same CDR3 also results from other DNA sequences found in this sample. The chain recombines TRBV5-1 with TRBJ2-1; D uncertain. Trimming stripped 0 bases from V and 0 bases from J, with 10 bases between. This CDR3 is built from 16 residues. Germline V gives CDR1 SGHRS, CDR2 YFSETQ. CDR3 residues: CASSLGAGSSYNEQFF. In DNA, the CDR3 is TGCGCCAGCAGCTTGGGTGCAGGAAGCTCCTACAATGAGCAGTTCTTC.

CDR3 nucleotides: TGTGCCACCAGCAAAGAGCGGGCTAGCGGGGTACCTGGGGAGCTGTTTTTT. Translation gives CATSKERASGVPGELFF. The chain carries TRBV15 and TRBJ2-2, with 9 bases identical to TRBD2. CDR3 length equals 17 residues. V was pared by 4 bases and J by 8 bases, with 14 bases of the junction left unmatched. Germline V CDR1 and CDR2: LNHNV, YYDKDF (reference sequence).

This clone was picked up one time. The chain joins TRBV7-3 to TRBJ2-3; 8 bases match TRBD2. CDR1 SGHTA and CDR2 FQGTGA come from the germline V gene. V lost 5 bases, J lost 5 bases, and 12 bases stayed unmatched. The CDR3 consists of 16 residues. The CDR3 coding sequence is TGTGCCAGCAGCCCTCACGGAGCGGGGGTGGGAGATACGCAGTATTTT. Its protein product is CASSPHGAGVGDTQYF.

The rearrangement uses TRBV7-6 and TRBJ2-7; D may be TRBD2 (6 bases). The V gene lost 5 bases and the J gene lost 0 bases, with 14 bases spanning the gap. The CDR3 extends over 15 amino acids. Per the germline V gene, CDR1 is SGHVS and CDR2 is FNYEAQ. The CDR3 region has the DNA TGTGCCAGCAGCCGCGGGACCTCAAGCTCCTACGAGCAGTACTTC. Amino acids: CASSRGTSSSYEQYF.

V and J are TRBV27 and TRBJ1-2; a weak D match, TRBD1 (6 bases). Trimming cost V 0 bases and J 4 bases, with 12 bases left between them. The CDR3 runs to 15 residues. Germline V lookup: CDR1 MNHEY, CDR2 SMNVEV (reference sequence). CDR3 nucleotides: TGTGCCAGCAGTTTATCCTCAGGGGTGGGCTATGGCTACACCTTC. This encodes CASSLSSGVGYGYTF.

This clone was detected only a few times. The chain joins TRBV28 to TRBJ1-5; 9 positions agree with TRBD1. The germline gives CDR1 MDHEN, CDR2 SYDVKM. The CDR3 totals 19 residues. The trim removed 4 bases at V and 0 bases at J, leaving 13 bases unmatched. The CDR3 here is CASSSAGTGSTNSNQPQHF. The CDR3 coding sequence is TGTGCCAGCAGTTCCGCCGGGACAGGGAGTACAAATAGCAATCAGCCCCAGCATTTT.

The V and J genes are TRBV7-9 and TRBJ2-1; 14 positions agree with TRBD2. The CDR3 extends over 15 amino acids. V gave up 10 bases and J gave up 5 bases; unmatched junction bases: 7. Germline CDR1 reads SEHNR; CDR2 reads FQNEAQ (reference sequence). DNA of the CDR3: TGTGCCACCATGACTAGCGGGAGGGCGAACAATGAGCAGTTCTTC. This translates into CATMTSGRANNEQFF. Full variable domain (rest looked up from reference TRBV7-9 and TRBJ2-1): DTGVSQNPRHKITKRGQNVTFRCDPISEHNRLYWYRQTLGQGPEFLTYFQNEAQLEKSRLLSDRFSAERPKGSFSTLEIQRTEQGDSAMYLCATMTSGRANNEQFFGPGTRLTVL.

The CDR3 DNA reads as TGCGCCAGCAGCTTGGTGGGGGCTCGGGAGCAGTACTTC. Translation gives CASSLVGAREQYF. This sequence joins TRBV5-1 and TRBJ2-7; maybe TRBD1 (6 bases). Looked up from germline, CDR1 is SGHRS and CDR2 is YFSETQ. V shed 0 bases and J shed 7 bases, with 11 bases lying between them. This CDR3 is built from 13 residues.

This chain links TRBV5-1 with TRBJ2-2; D ambiguous. The CDR3 length is 15 residues. V was clipped by 1 base and J by 0 bases, with 7 bases between them. CDR1 SGHRS and CDR2 YFSETQ come from the germline V gene. This CDR3 reads CASSLPGANTGELFF. The DNA for the CDR3 is TGCGCCAGCAGCTTGCCCGGAGCGAACACCGGGGAGCTGTTTTTT.

The V and J genes are TRBV6-5 and TRBJ2-2; tentative D call: TRBD1 (5 bases). Germline CDR1 reads MNHEY; CDR2 reads SVGAGI. Trimming took off 6 bases at V and 6 bases at J, with 17 bases between the two ends. This CDR3 has 15 residues. The CDR3, as DNA: TGTGCCAGCAGAGTTGGCTGGTTAGGGGCCGGGGAGCTGTTTTTT. This gives the protein CASRVGWLGAGELFF.

CDR3 DNA sequence: TGTGCCACCAGCAGAGCAGGGGGAACAGGCACAGATACGCAGTATTTT. This gives the protein CATSRAGGTGTDTQYF. The chain has TRBV15 and TRBJ2-3; 7 positions match TRBD1. Per germline, CDR1 LNHNV and CDR2 YYDKDF (reference sequence). CDR3 length: 16 amino acids. V was pared by 1 base and J by 1 base, with 5 bases of the junction left unmatched.

The chain links TRBV5-1 to TRBJ2-7; 9 nucleotides align to TRBD1. The CDR3 length is 14 residues. Germline trimming cut 0 bases from V and 5 bases from J; bases unmatched to any gene: 3. CDR1 SGHRS and CDR2 YFSETQ come from the germline V gene. The CDR3 DNA follows: TGCGCCAGCAGCTTGGACAGGGGGCGTCACGAGCAGTACTTC. This translates into CASSLDRGRHEQYF. The complete variable domain, with remaining parts taken from reference TRBV5-1 and TRBJ2-7, reads KAGVTQTPRYLIKTRGQQVTLSCSPISGHRSVSWYQQTPGQGLQFLFEYFSETQRNKGNFPGRFSGRQFSNSRSEMNVSTLELGDSALYLCASSLDRGRHEQYFGPGTRLTVT.

The V gene is TRBV9, the J gene TRBJ1-3; D remains ambiguous. V lost 6 bases to trimming and J lost 2 bases, with 15 bases between them. CDR1 and CDR2 from the germline V gene are SGDLS and YYNGEE. This CDR3 contains 15 residues. This CDR3 is CASNDKAGAGNTIYF. The CDR3 DNA follows: TGTGCCAGCAACGACAAGGCCGGGGCTGGAAACACCATATATTTT.

Here the CDR3 reads CASSSSGTLKWDEQFF. The CDR3, as DNA: TGTGCCAGCAGCTCCTCCGGGACTCTGAAATGGGATGAGCAGTTCTTC. The chain is built from TRBV7-9 and TRBJ2-1; D might be TRBD2 (6 bases). Looked up from germline, CDR1 is SEHNR and CDR2 is FQNEAQ (reference sequence). The CDR3 extends over 16 amino acids. V was shortened by 4 bases and J by 8 bases, with 21 bases between the two germline ends.

This chain uses TRBV28 with TRBJ2-7, with 9 bases matching TRBD2. This CDR3 comprises 16 residues. Trimming took 2 bases from V and 3 from J; bases not matched to a gene: 8. In germline, CDR1 is MDHEN, CDR2 SYDVKM. In DNA, the CDR3 is TGTGCCAGCAGTTTAATAGCGGGAGACCTTTTCTACGAGCAGTACTTC. Translated: CASSLIAGDLFYEQYF.

This clone was counted a few times. The V and J genes are TRBV2 and TRBJ2-3; the D is unclear. The V gene lost 4 bases and the J gene lost 2 bases, with 4 bases spanning the gap. This CDR3 contains 12 residues. Per the germline V gene, CDR1 is SNHLY and CDR2 is FYNNEI. CDR3 nucleotide sequence: TGTGCCAGCAGTGGAGACACAGATACGCAGTATTTT. This translates into CASSGDTDTQYF.

The CDR3 loop reads CASSLNSDTYEQYF. Written as DNA, the CDR3 is TGTGCCAGCAGTTTAAACTCTGATACCTACGAGCAGTACTTC. V is TRBV28 and J is TRBJ2-7; D unclear. V was shortened by 2 bases and J by 2 bases, with 10 bases between the two germline ends. CDR3 length equals 14 residues. Germline V gives CDR1 MDHEN, CDR2 SYDVKM.

This chain connects TRBV10-3 to TRBJ1-3; D not certain. CDR3 length: 13 amino acids. Germline CDR1 ENHRY, CDR2 SYGVKD. Trimming removed 8 bases at V and 4 bases at J, with 12 bases between. The CDR3 loop is CAIGRDEGNTIYF. CDR3 nucleotide sequence: TGTGCCATCGGGAGGGATGAAGGAAACACCATATATTTT.

The rearrangement uses TRBV6-1 and TRBJ1-3; 8 positions agree with TRBD1. CDR3 size: 14 residues. The junction had 9 bases not matched to a gene; V was cut back by 7 bases and J by 7 bases. CDR1 and CDR2 from the germline V gene are MNHNS and SASEGT. Here the CDR3 reads CASKDRNRGNTIYF. CDR3 coding DNA: TGTGCCAGCAAAGATCGTAACAGGGGGAACACCATATATTTT.

The chain joins TRBV27 to TRBJ2-1; D gene uncertain. V was pared by 3 bases and J by 0 bases, with 9 bases between. CDR3 size: 15 residues. Germline CDR1 is MNHEY and CDR2 is SMNVEV (reference sequence). The DNA for the CDR3 is TGTGCCAGCAGTTTTTCGGTGAGCTCCTACAATGAGCAGTTCTTC. It specifies CASSFSVSSYNEQFF.

The V gene is TRBV11-2, the J gene TRBJ2-5, with 10 bases identical to TRBD2. J was trimmed by 5 bases and V by 3 bases; bases with no gene match: 6. The germline gives CDR1 SGHAT, CDR2 FQNNGV. The CDR3 extends over 15 amino acids. DNA for the CDR3: TGTGCCAGCAGCTTTGGTAGCGGGGGGCGGGAGACCCAGTACTTC. Translation gives CASSFGSGGRETQYF.

The V call is TRBV5-5, the J call TRBJ2-2; tentative D call: TRBD1 (6 bases). With 4 bases removed from V and 2 bases from J, the gap between germline ends came to 15 bases. This CDR3 has 16 amino acids. CDR1 and CDR2 (germline): SGHKS, YYEKEE (reference sequence). The CDR3 region is CASSVGSGHNTGELFF. The CDR3, as DNA: TGTGCCAGCAGCGTAGGATCGGGACACAACACCGGGGAGCTGTTTTTT.

This clone was recorded once. The CDR3 loop reads CASSQDGTGDYEQYF. In nucleotides, the CDR3 is TGCGCCAGCAGCCAAGATGGGACAGGGGACTACGAGCAGTACTTC. The chain has TRBV4-1 and TRBJ2-7; 10 positions match TRBD1. CDR1 is MGHRA, CDR2 YSYEKL, per germline. The trim removed 0 bases at V and 3 bases at J, leaving 2 bases unmatched. The CDR3 runs 15 residues.